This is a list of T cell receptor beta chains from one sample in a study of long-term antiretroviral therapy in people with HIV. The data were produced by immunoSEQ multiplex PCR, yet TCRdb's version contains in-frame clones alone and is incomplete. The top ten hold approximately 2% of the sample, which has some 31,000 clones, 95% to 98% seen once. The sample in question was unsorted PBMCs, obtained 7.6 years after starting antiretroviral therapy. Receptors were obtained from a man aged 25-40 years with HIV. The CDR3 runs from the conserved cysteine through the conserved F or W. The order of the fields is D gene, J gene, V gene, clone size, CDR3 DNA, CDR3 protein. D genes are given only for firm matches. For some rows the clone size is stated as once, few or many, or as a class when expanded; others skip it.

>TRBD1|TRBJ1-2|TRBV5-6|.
TGTGCCAGCAGCTCAGGGGGATATGGCTACACCTTC
CASSSGGYGYTF
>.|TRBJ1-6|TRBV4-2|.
TGTGCCAGCAGCCAAGACTTTAGTTCACCCCTCCACTTT
CASSQDFSSPLHF
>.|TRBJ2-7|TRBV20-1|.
TGCAGTGCTAGATTGGAGAACGAGCAGTACTTC
CSARLENEQYF
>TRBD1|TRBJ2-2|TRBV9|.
TGTGCCAGCAGCGTACGTTGGGGCACAGGGGATGACACCGGGGAGCTGTTTTTT
CASSVRWGTGDDTGELFF
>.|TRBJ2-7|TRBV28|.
TGTGCCAGCAGATCGGGGATGGACCCCCGGGAGCAGTACTTC
CASRSGMDPREQYF
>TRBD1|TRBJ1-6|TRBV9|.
TGTGCCAGCAGCGGCCGGGACAGTTGGCTTTCACCCCTCCACTTT
CASSGRDSWLSPLHF
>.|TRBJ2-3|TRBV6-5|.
TGTGCCAGCAGTGAAGACGGATATACGCAGTATTTT
CASSEDGYTQYF
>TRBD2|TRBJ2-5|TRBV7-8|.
TGTGCCAGCAGCTTAGAAGCTTTGACTAGCGGGAGACCCCGTCGAGAGACCCAGTACTTC
CASSLEALTSGRPRRETQYF
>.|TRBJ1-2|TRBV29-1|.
TGCAGCGTTGGGACCAGGCTAGCTAACTATGGCTACACCTTC
CSVGTRLANYGYTF
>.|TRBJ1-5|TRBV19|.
TGTGCCAGTAGGGAGACAGCATATAGCAATCAGCCCCAGCATTTT
CASRETAYSNQPQHF
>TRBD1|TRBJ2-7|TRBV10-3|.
TGTGCCATCAGCGTTGGGACAGGGACCTACGAGCAGTACTTC
CAISVGTGTYEQYF
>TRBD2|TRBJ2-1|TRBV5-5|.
TGTGCCAGCAGCGTACACACTAGCGGGATCTACAATGAGCAGTTCTTC
CASSVHTSGIYNEQFF
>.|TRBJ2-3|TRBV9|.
TGTGCCAGCAGCGTAAATACTCCTGGCCGCACAGATACGCAGTATTTT
CASSVNTPGRTDTQYF
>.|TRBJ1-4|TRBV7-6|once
TGTGCCAGCAGCTCGGAGAGGACCTCGGCAGGTGAAAAACTGTTTTTT
CASSSERTSAGEKLFF
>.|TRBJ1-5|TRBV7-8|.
TGTGCCAGCAGCCCAACGTCCGCAGGCGGGCAGCCCCAGCATTTT
CASSPTSAGGQPQHF
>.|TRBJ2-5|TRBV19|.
TGTGCCAGTAGTACGCGTTTTGAGACCCAGTACTTC
CASSTRFETQYF
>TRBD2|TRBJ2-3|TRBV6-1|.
TGTGCCATTCAAGCGGGATTGCTCGATACGCAGTATTTT
CAIQAGLLDTQYF
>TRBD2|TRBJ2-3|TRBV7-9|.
TGTGCCAGCAGCTCTACTAGCGGGCCTGGGGATACGCAGTATTTT
CASSSTSGPGDTQYF
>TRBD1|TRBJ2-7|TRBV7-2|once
TGTGCCAGCAGCCAGGGGACAGGGGGGGACGAGCAGTACTTC
CASSQGTGGDEQYF
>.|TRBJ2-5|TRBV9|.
TGTGCCAGCAGCCCCCGACCCCAAGAGACCCAGTACTTC
CASSPRPQETQYF
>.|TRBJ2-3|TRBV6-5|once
TGTGCCAGCAGAAAAGGGGGGGGCGAAACAGATACGCAGTATTTT
CASRKGGGETDTQYF
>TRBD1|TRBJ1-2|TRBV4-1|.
TGCGCCAGCAGCCAAGTTAAAGACAGGGGGATTGGCTACACCTTC
CASSQVKDRGIGYTF
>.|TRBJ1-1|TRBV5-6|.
TGTGCCAGCAGCTACTATACCTTGAACACTGAAGCTTTCTTT
CASSYYTLNTEAFF
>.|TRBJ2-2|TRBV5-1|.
TGCGCCAGCAGCTTGGCAGGTGGGACCGGGGAGCTGTTTTTT
CASSLAGGTGELFF
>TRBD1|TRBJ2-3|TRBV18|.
TGTGCCAGCTCACCTACAGGGGAACCTCCGCAGTATTTT
CASSPTGEPPQYF
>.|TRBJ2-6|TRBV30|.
TGTGCCTGGAGGCCTTACGGGGCCAACGTCCTGACTTTC
CAWRPYGANVLTF
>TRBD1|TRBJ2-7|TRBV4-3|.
TGCGCCAGCAGCAAAACGCGTTTGGGACAGGGCTACGAGCAGTACTTC
CASSKTRLGQGYEQYF
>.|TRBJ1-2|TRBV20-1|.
TGCAGTGCAACCACGGACTATGGCTACACCTTC
CSATTDYGYTF
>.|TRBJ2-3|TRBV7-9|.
TGTGCCAGCAGCTTAGCGCGAAGTCCAGACACAGATACGCAGTATTTT
CASSLARSPDTDTQYF
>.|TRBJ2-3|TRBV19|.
TGTGCCAGTAGTATAGCCAAACTAGAAGGCACAGATACGCAGTATTTT
CASSIAKLEGTDTQYF
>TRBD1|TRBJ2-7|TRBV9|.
TGTGCCAGCAGCCCTCGGACAGGATTCTCCTACGAGCAGTACTTC
CASSPRTGFSYEQYF
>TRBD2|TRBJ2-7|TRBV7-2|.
TGTGCCAGCAGCTCACAGAGCGGGGAGTTGGGGGAGCAGTACTTC
CASSSQSGELGEQYF
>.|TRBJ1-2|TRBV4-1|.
TGCGCCAGCAGCCAAGATGCAGGCGACCCTAACTATGGCTACACCTTC
CASSQDAGDPNYGYTF
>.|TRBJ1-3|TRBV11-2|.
TGTGCCAGCAGCTTAGACAGATCTCTCGGAAACACCATATATTTT
CASSLDRSLGNTIYF
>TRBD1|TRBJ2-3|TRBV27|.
TGTGCCAGCAGCTGGATCGGGACAGGGGGCACAGATACGCAGTATTTT
CASSWIGTGGTDTQYF
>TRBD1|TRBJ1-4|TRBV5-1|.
TGCGCCAGCAGGCCGGGACAGTCAGTCAATGAAAAACTGTTTTTT
CASRPGQSVNEKLFF
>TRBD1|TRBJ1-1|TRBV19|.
TGTGCCAGCACCCGGAGACAGGGCGGGACTGAAGCTTTCTTT
CASTRRQGGTEAFF
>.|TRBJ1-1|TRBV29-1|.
TGCAGCGTGCAGGGTTACACTGAAGCTTTCTTT
CSVQGYTEAFF
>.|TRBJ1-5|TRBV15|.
TGTGCCACCAGCAGGGAGGGTACCCAGCCCCAGCATTTT
CATSREGTQPQHF
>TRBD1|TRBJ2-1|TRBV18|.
TGTGCCAGCTCTTTCAACAGGGGGCGCGCCGATGAGCAGTTCTTC
CASSFNRGRADEQFF
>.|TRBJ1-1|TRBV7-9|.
TGTGCCAGCGCTACCTGGGAGATAGGAAACACTGAAGCTTTCTTT
CASATWEIGNTEAFF
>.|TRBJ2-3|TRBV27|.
TGTGCCAGCAGTTTCTTCAGCACAGATACGCAGTATTTT
CASSFFSTDTQYF